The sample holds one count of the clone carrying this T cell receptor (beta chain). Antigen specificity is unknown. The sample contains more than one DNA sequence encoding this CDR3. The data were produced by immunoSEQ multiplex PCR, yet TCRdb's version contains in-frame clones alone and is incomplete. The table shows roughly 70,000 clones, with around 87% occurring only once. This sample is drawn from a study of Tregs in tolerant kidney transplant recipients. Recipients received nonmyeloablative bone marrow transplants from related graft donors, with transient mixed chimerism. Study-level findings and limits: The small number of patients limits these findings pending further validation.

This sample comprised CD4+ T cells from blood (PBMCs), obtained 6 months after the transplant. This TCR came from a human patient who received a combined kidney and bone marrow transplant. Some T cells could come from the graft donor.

CDR3 sequence (DNA): TGTGCCTGGAGTGTAAGATTAGTTGGCGGGGAGCTGTTTTTT. Amino acids: CAWSVRLVGGELFF. This chain joins TRBV30 and TRBJ2-2; D is ambiguous. The length of the CDR3 is 14 residues. The V gene's germline CDR1 is GTSNPN and CDR2 SVGIG (reference sequence). V lost 0 bases to trimming and J lost 7 bases, with 12 bases between them.